One and the same sample provided the 4 T cell receptor beta chains below, sequenced in a study of blood T cell repertoires in COVID-19. This table comes from immunoSEQ multiplex PCR, and its TCRdb copy is limited to in-frame clones, with some not included. Seen here are 490,000 or so clones, more than 75% observed once, and the top ten hold over 1.5%. Sequencing used PBMCs or T cells enriched from blood (not recorded which). The receptors come from a woman between 35 and 50 years old who had recovered from COVID-19.

This chain connects TRBV28 to TRBJ2-2; TRBD1 agrees at 8 bases. The CDR3 runs 15 residues. CDR1 MDHEN and CDR2 SYDVKM come from the germline V gene. With V trimmed by 2 bases and J by 7 bases, 6 bases remained unmatched. CDR3 region: CASSLVQGDVGELFF. Written as DNA, the CDR3 is TGTGCCAGCAGTTTAGTACAGGGGGATGTCGGGGAGCTGTTTTTT. Combining the CDR3 with reference TRBV28 and TRBJ2-2 gives the whole variable domain DVKVTQSSRYLVKRTGEKVFLECVQDMDHENMFWYRQDPGLGLRLIYFSYDVKMKEKGDIPEGYSVSREKKERFSLILESASTNQTSMYLCASSLVQGDVGELFFGEGSRLTVL.

V usage is TRBV10-3 and J usage is TRBJ1-4; 7 bases agree with TRBD1. This CDR3 spans 14 amino acids. Germline V gene data show CDR1 as ENHRY and CDR2 as SYGVKD. Germline trimming cut 6 bases from V and 4 bases from J; bases unmatched to any gene: 5. The CDR3 DNA sequence: TGTGCCATCAGAAGGGACAGTAATAATGAAAAACTGTTTTTT. Translated: CAIRRDSNNEKLFF.

This clone was observed a few times. The chain couples TRBV28 to TRBJ1-1, with D perhaps matching TRBD1 (6 bases). This CDR3 has 14 amino acids. The germline V and J ends were trimmed by 1 base and 4 bases, with 10 bases remaining between them. The germline CDR1 and CDR2 sequences are MDHEN and SYDVKM. CDR3 nucleotides: TGTGCCAGCAGTTTATATCCAGGGGCCACTGAAGCTTTCTTT. Amino acid sequence: CASSLYPGATEAFF.

This chain uses TRBV4-2 with TRBJ2-2; 9 bases map to TRBD2. The V and J ends lost 0 bases and 6 bases, in that order; junction bases with no gene match: 20. The CDR3 totals 21 residues. The germline gives CDR1 LGHNA, CDR2 YNFKEQ. CDR3 nucleotide sequence: TGTGCCAGCAGCCAAGACCCCCCCTTCGGGCGGGAGGGCCAGGAGGCCGGGGAGCTGTTTTTT. Translation: CASSQDPPFGREGQEAGELFF.